Below, 14 T cell receptor beta chains from the same sample are listed, as sequenced in a study of cytomegalovirus exposure and HLA in healthy donors. The PCR contained 60 Vbeta and 13 Jbeta primers. Clones were sequenced by immunoSEQ multiplex PCR, and TCRdb holds only the in-frame ones, with some missing. This table has tens of thousands of clones, approximately 82% appearing once. Specimen: PBMCs. The receptors derive from a woman in her late teens or twenties in good health and CMV-seropositive.

DNA of the CDR3: TGTGCCAGCAGCGCAACGTGGGAGGCATCTTTCCTATACGAGCAGTACTTC. As protein: CASSATWEASFLYEQYF. The gene calls are TRBV7-9 and TRBJ2-7; D is possibly TRBD2 (6 bases). Germline-derived CDR1 and CDR2 are SEHNR and FQNEAQ (reference sequence). V was pared by 5 bases and J by 4 bases, with 24 bases between. There are 17 residues in the CDR3.

V gene TRBV6-5 combines with J gene TRBJ1-3, with 7 bases fitting TRBD1. CDR3 length: 15 amino acids. V dropped 5 bases and J dropped 2; count of bases not matched to a gene: 6. Germline V gene data show CDR1 as MNHEY and CDR2 as SVGAGI. The DNA of the CDR3 is TGTGCCAGCAGTCCCGACAGGGCAACTGGAAACACCATATATTTT. This gives the protein CASSPDRATGNTIYF.

The gene calls are TRBV28 and TRBJ2-1; D might be TRBD1 (6 bases). The V and J ends lost 5 bases and 5 bases respectively, with 13 bases between them. The CDR3 runs 14 residues. Per germline, CDR1 MDHEN and CDR2 SYDVKM. Here the CDR3 DNA reads TGTGCCAGCAGTCCCGGGACACTCGACAATGAGCAGTTCTTC. This codes for CASSPGTLDNEQFF.

The rearrangement uses TRBV7-9 and TRBJ2-7; the D gene is possibly TRBD2 (5 bases). CDR1 and CDR2 (germline): SEHNR, FQNEAQ (reference sequence). The CDR3 consists of 14 residues. V was cut by 2 bases and J by 0 bases, with 8 bases left in between. The CDR3 DNA follows: TGTGCCAGCAGCTTAAGCGAGGGCTCCTACGAGCAGTACTTC. Translating it yields CASSLSEGSYEQYF.

The chain has TRBV19 and TRBJ2-1; 7 nucleotides agree with TRBD1. The CDR3 length is 11 residues. The V and J ends lost 9 bases and 10 bases, in that order; junction bases with no gene match: 6. The V gene's germline CDR1 is LNHDA and CDR2 SQIVND (reference sequence). CDR3 coding DNA: TGTGCCAGCTCAGGGGGTGTGGAGCAGTTCTTC. The encoded protein is CASSGGVEQFF.

The table lists this clone with a few counts. J is TRBJ1-1 and V is TRBV30; weak D call: TRBD1 (6 bases). Between the trimmed V and J ends, which lost 1 base and 4 bases, there was a span of 10 bases. The CDR3 totals 13 residues. Germline V lookup: CDR1 GTSNPN, CDR2 SVGIG (reference sequence). CDR3 region: CAWSADRRTEAFF. The CDR3 nucleotides read TGTGCCTGGAGTGCCGACAGGCGCACTGAAGCTTTCTTT.

The gene calls are TRBV19 and TRBJ2-2; 9 bases match TRBD2. The CDR3 has 13 amino acids. The germline CDR1 and CDR2 sequences are LNHDA and SQIVND (reference sequence). The trim removed 8 bases at V and 4 bases at J, leaving 2 bases unmatched. The CDR3 nucleotides are TGTGCCAGTTTTAGCGGGGGCACCGGGGAGCTGTTTTTT. The encoded protein is CASFSGGTGELFF.

V usage is TRBV11-2 and J usage is TRBJ2-1; D possibly corresponds to TRBD1 (5 bases). Germline CDR1 reads SGHAT; CDR2 reads FQNNGV. The V end was cut by 0 bases, the J end by 5 bases, with 14 bases between. This CDR3 has 16 residues. The CDR3 loop reads CASSLDSGRINNEQFF. The CDR3 DNA reads as TGTGCCAGCAGCTTAGATTCAGGGCGGATCAACAATGAGCAGTTCTTC.

V usage is TRBV18 and J usage is TRBJ2-7, with 7 bases matching TRBD1. Trimming took 3 bases from V and 6 from J; bases not matched to a gene: 8. The CDR3 runs 14 residues. Germline lookup yields CDR1 KGHSH and CDR2 LQKENI. The chain's CDR3 is CASSPIGGPSEQYF. CDR3 DNA: TGTGCCAGCTCACCCATAGGGGGCCCCTCCGAGCAGTACTTC.

This clone was seen a few times. The CDR3 loop reads CASSQDLVRTTNEKLFF. The CDR3 nucleotides are TGCGCCAGCAGCCAAGACCTGGTCAGAACAACTAATGAAAAACTGTTTTTT. The chain is built from TRBV4-3 and TRBJ1-4; D is unclear. Germline V lookup: CDR1 LGHNA, CDR2 YSLEER. V lost 0 bases and J lost 0, with 11 bases in between. The CDR3 consists of 17 residues.

V gene TRBV19 combines with J gene TRBJ1-2, with 9 bases aligning to TRBD1. The CDR3 spans 16 residues. V lost 4 bases and J lost 4; bases outside the gene matches: 10. Germline CDR1 is LNHDA and CDR2 is SQIVND (reference sequence). In DNA, the CDR3 is TGTGCCAGTAGTACCCGGGACAGGGTTCTGATCTATGGCTACACCTTC. The encoded protein is CASSTRDRVLIYGYTF.

The chain couples TRBV15 to TRBJ2-3, with 7 bases that match TRBD2. Trimming at V came to 5 bases and at J to 9 bases, leaving 5 bases not matched to a gene. The CDR3 covers 12 residues. Per the germline V gene, CDR1 is LNHNV and CDR2 is YYDKDF (reference sequence). For the CDR3, the DNA is TGTGCCACCAGCCGGTGGGGGGGGACGCAGTATTTT. Its protein is CATSRWGGTQYF.

This clone was recorded once. The genes are TRBV7-2 and TRBJ2-3; possible D gene TRBD2, 6 bases. CDR1 and CDR2 (germline): SGHTA, FQGNSA. The CDR3 covers 14 residues. V lost 1 base and J lost 5, with 10 bases in between. The CDR3 DNA is TGTGCCAGCAGCTTAGTCCGGGAGTTAGATACGCAGTATTTT. Its protein is CASSLVRELDTQYF.

The chain joins TRBV5-5 to TRBJ2-7; 15 bases map to TRBD2. Germline CDR1 and CDR2: SGHKS and YYEKEE (reference sequence). The CDR3 consists of 18 residues. The junction had 11 bases not matched to a gene; V was cut back by 0 bases and J by 7 bases. The CDR3 bases are TGTGCCAGCAGCTTGGTAGCCGGACTAGCGGGAGGGGGTCTGGAGCAGTACTTC. It encodes CASSLVAGLAGGGLEQYF.